Shown below are 20 T cell receptor beta chains from a single sample sequenced in a study of blood T cell repertoires in COVID-19. Assay used: immunoSEQ multiplex PCR; TCRdb lists only in-frame clones, some missing. The data contain some 200,000 clones, approximately 85% of them singletons. The sample comprised peripheral blood. These receptors all stem from a woman aged 70 to 79 with COVID-19, enrolled during active disease.

Notes on this clone: Other DNA sequences in this specimen translate into the identical CDR3. The chain is built from TRBV27 and TRBJ2-2, with 8 bases fitting TRBD1. CDR1 and CDR2 (germline): MNHEY, SMNVEV (reference sequence). The CDR3 spans 15 residues. Trimming took 2 bases from V and 4 from J; bases not matched to a gene: 3. The CDR3 DNA follows: TGTGCCAGCAGTTTACCAGGGGGCCCCACCGGGGAGCTGTTTTTT. Protein: CASSLPGGPTGELFF.

The chain couples TRBV2 to TRBJ1-6; 9 nucleotides agree with TRBD1. CDR3 size: 14 residues. Germline V gives CDR1 SNHLY, CDR2 FYNNEI. V lost 6 bases to trimming and J lost 8 bases; unmatched junction nucleotides: 5. The DNA for the CDR3 is TGTGCCAGCAGGGTTACAGGGGGCTATTCACCCCTCCACTTT. Amino acid sequence: CASRVTGGYSPLHF.

The chain employs TRBV28 and TRBJ1-1, with 9 bases identical to TRBD1. The CDR3 runs to 13 residues. Germline V CDR1 and CDR2: MDHEN, SYDVKM. V was pared by 5 bases and J by 10 bases, with 8 bases of the junction left unmatched. The CDR3 DNA follows: TGTGCCAGCAGTAAAACAGGGGGCGAGGGAGCTTTCTTT. Its protein is CASSKTGGEGAFF.

The rearrangement links TRBV7-2 to TRBJ2-7; D ambiguous. The CDR3 sequence is 12 residues long. Germline CDR1 reads SGHTA; CDR2 reads FQGNSA. The V end lost 4 bases, the J end lost 7 bases, and 11 bases lay between the germline ends. CDR3 coding DNA: TGTGCCAGCAGCTCCACCCCTAGGGAGCAGTACTTC. As protein: CASSSTPREQYF.

J is TRBJ2-3 and V is TRBV9; D unclear. Germline loops: CDR1 SGDLS, CDR2 YYNGEE. Between the trimmed V and J ends, which lost 0 bases and 5 bases, there was a span of 13 bases. The CDR3 loop spans 15 amino acids. Here the CDR3 DNA reads TGTGCCAGCAGCGTAGTGGATAGCCGGAAAGATACGCAGTATTTT. This gives the protein CASSVVDSRKDTQYF.

The J gene is TRBJ2-7, the V gene TRBV25-1, with 8 bases aligning to TRBD1. The junction had 10 bases not matched to a gene; V was cut back by 3 bases and J by 6 bases. CDR1 is MGHDK, CDR2 SYGVNS, per germline. CDR3 size: 15 residues. Here the CDR3 reads CASSELDRGIFEQYF. The CDR3 DNA sequence: TGTGCCAGCAGTGAGCTAGACAGGGGAATTTTCGAGCAGTACTTC.

About this clone itself: The same CDR3 also results from other DNA sequences found in this sample. In DNA form, the CDR3 reads TGTGCCAGCAGTTTAGCGGGAGTGCCCACCGGGGAGCTGTTTTTT. Translated, it gives CASSLAGVPTGELFF. The chain employs TRBV27 and TRBJ2-2, with 7 nucleotides matching TRBD2. Per the germline V gene, CDR1 is MNHEY and CDR2 is SMNVEV (reference sequence). Trimming cost V 2 bases and J 4 bases; bases outside gene matches: 4. The CDR3 loop spans 15 amino acids.

This clone was recorded only once. The chain couples TRBV7-2 to TRBJ1-1; D remains ambiguous. Germline loops: CDR1 SGHTA, CDR2 FQGNSA. This CDR3 contains 14 residues. Trimming took off 0 bases at V and 6 bases at J, with 11 bases between the two ends. The CDR3 spells CASSLALWASEAFF. CDR3 sequence (DNA): TGTGCCAGCAGCTTAGCGTTGTGGGCTTCTGAAGCTTTCTTT.

The V and J genes are TRBV3-1 (or the pseudogene TRBV3-2) and TRBJ1-6, with a tentative D call TRBD1 (6 bases). V dropped 3 bases and J dropped 11 bases, with 20 bases sitting between them. The germline gives CDR1 LGHDT, CDR2 YNNKEL (reference sequence). This CDR3 comprises 16 residues. The CDR3 coding sequence is TGTGCCAGCAGCCAGTATACCGGGACATCGAGGACACCCCTCCACTTT. Its translation: CASSQYTGTSRTPLHF.

This chain links TRBV5-1 with TRBJ2-6; unclear D gene. The germline gives CDR1 SGHRS, CDR2 YFSETQ. There are 14 residues in the CDR3. Trimming pared 2 bases from V and 0 bases from J, leaving 3 bases between. The CDR3 DNA reads as TGCGCCAGCAGCTTCTCCTCTGGGGCCAACGTCCTGACTTTC. Translated, it gives CASSFSSGANVLTF.

This chain uses TRBV6-5 with TRBJ1-6, with TRBD1 matching 8 bases. CDR3 length equals 16 residues. J gave up 14 bases and V 3 bases, and 15 bases lay outside the gene matches. CDR1 and CDR2 from the germline V gene are MNHEY and SVGAGI. CDR3 in DNA: TGTGCCAGCAGTTATCTTGGGACAGGTCAATTCGGAGCCCTCCACTTT. Protein: CASSYLGTGQFGALHF.

The J gene is TRBJ2-1, the V gene TRBV18, with TRBD1 identical over 10 bases. Germline values: CDR1 KGHSH, CDR2 LQKENI. The CDR3 has 15 amino acids. The ends lost 2 bases at V and 8 bases at J; junction bases unmatched: 6. The CDR3 sequence is CASSPRDRGGDEQFF. The CDR3 DNA follows: TGTGCCAGCTCACCAAGGGACAGGGGTGGCGATGAGCAGTTCTTC.

The gene calls are TRBV5-1 and TRBJ2-6; D is unclear. V was clipped by 0 bases and J by 3 bases, with 4 bases between them. The CDR3 has 14 amino acids. Germline CDR1 reads SGHRS; CDR2 reads YFSETQ. For the CDR3, the DNA is TGCGCCAGCAGCTTGGTCCTTGGGGCCAACGTCCTGACTTTC. It encodes CASSLVLGANVLTF.

This clone was recorded a few times. The genes are TRBV19 and TRBJ1-6, with D perhaps matching TRBD1 (5 bases). The germline V gene encodes CDR1 LNHDA and CDR2 SQIVND (reference sequence). CDR3 size: 12 residues. V was trimmed by 4 bases and J by 8 bases, leaving 6 bases between them. The CDR3 sequence is CASSTTDSPLHF. CDR3 bases: TGTGCCAGTAGTACGACAGATTCACCCCTCCACTTT.

The chain has TRBV5-1 and TRBJ1-2, with no clear D. Germline loops: CDR1 SGHRS, CDR2 YFSETQ. The CDR3 is 13 amino acids. Trimming shortened V by 3 bases and J by 0 bases, and 6 bases separated the two germline ends. Here the CDR3 DNA reads TGCGCCAGCAGCTCAGAAGCTAACTATGGCTACACCTTC. Translation gives CASSSEANYGYTF.

The V call is TRBV5-6, the J call TRBJ1-5; TRBD1 might be the D (6 bases). Trimming took off 2 bases at V and 4 bases at J, with 10 bases between the two ends. Germline values: CDR1 SGHDT, CDR2 YYEEEE. The CDR3 runs to 14 residues. The CDR3 region has the DNA TGTGCCAGCAGCTTAATGGACAGAAATCAGCCCCAGCATTTT. This sequence encodes CASSLMDRNQPQHF.

The rearrangement uses TRBV6-5 and TRBJ2-7; 11 positions match TRBD2. The germline gives CDR1 MNHEY, CDR2 SVGAGI. J was trimmed by 0 bases and V by 6 bases; bases with no gene match: 4. The CDR3 length is 15 residues. DNA of the CDR3: TGTGCCAGCAGACCAACTAGCGGGAGCTCCTACGAGCAGTACTTC. Translating gives CASRPTSGSSYEQYF.

This chain's CDR3 is CASSLEALADTQYF. Written as DNA, the CDR3 is TGTGCCAGCAGCTTGGAAGCGCTGGCAGATACGCAGTATTTT. The gene calls are TRBV7-8 and TRBJ2-3; D remains ambiguous. CDR1 and CDR2 (germline): SGHVS, FQNEAQ. The CDR3 sequence is 14 residues long. Trimming left V 3 bases short and J 4 bases short, with 11 bases between.

The CDR3 region has the DNA TGTGCCAGCAGCATTTCCTACGACTATGGCTACACCTTC. This sequence encodes CASSISYDYGYTF. This rearrangement joins TRBV7-9 to TRBJ1-2; D remains unclear. V lost 5 bases to trimming and J lost 3 bases, with 10 bases between them. The CDR3 length is 13 residues. Germline V gene data show CDR1 as SEHNR and CDR2 as FQNEAQ (reference sequence).

The V and J genes are TRBV19 and TRBJ1-5; 8 positions agree with TRBD1. CDR3 length: 15 residues. Trimming removed 5 bases from V and 5 bases from J; junction bases left unmatched: 8. CDR1 is LNHDA, CDR2 SQIVND, per germline (reference sequence). CDR3 bases: TGTGCCAGTAGTCTGCGGACAGGGTACCATCAGCCCCAGCATTTT. It encodes CASSLRTGYHQPQHF.